The TCR beta chain described here comes from a study of early T cells in non-severe SARS-CoV-2 infection (dated by TCRdb to about 2021). In terms of the full investigation: Because TCR sequencing relied on bulk RNA taken from unsorted whole blood, pairing of alpha and beta chains was not possible. Broad study findings and their caveats: VDJdb matching was skewed toward anti-spike CD8 responses and likely underestimated virus-specific expansions by missing private and CD4 specificities.

As to this clonotype: Its antigen is unknown. No clone much larger than this one lies a single base away; base qualities are absent.

The CDR3 runs 13 residues from the cysteine to the phenylalanine. Of the read, only the CDR3 DNA is kept; its 39 bases are in frame from base 1. Via the germline V gene (reference sequence), CDR1 is SEHNR and CDR2 FQNEAQ. Trimming removed 2 bases from V and 17 bases from J, leaving 16 bases between the germline ends. The study was a case-control design nested within a healthcare worker cohort in London, UK, with weekly nasopharyngeal swab PCR tests and blood sampling. Healthcare workers were enrolled in the week of the UK lockdown, from 23 to 31 March 2020, and were followed every week for up to roughly 15 weeks. Receptors were amplified or captured by 5' RACE. The sequencer was a NextSeq 500. The TCR library protocol attached unique molecular identifiers to individual cDNA molecules to correct for sequencing error and PCR bias. Both TCR alpha and beta chains were sequenced, and tight co-correlation was observed between alpha and beta sequence abundances in each sample. The source study handled its data this way. V gene, J gene and CDR3 annotation of TCR sequences was performed with Decombinator V4. Expanded TCRs were defined as changing significantly between any two time points under a Poisson model with p below 0.0001. TCR abundances were normalised to the total number of TCRs sequenced in each sample and reported as counts per million. TRAV1-2 paired with TRAJ12, TRAJ20 or TRAJ33 defined MAIT TCRs, while TRAV10 paired with TRAJ18 defined iNKT TCRs. VDJdb, accessed 1 November 2021, was searched for CMV, EBV and SARS-CoV-2 annotated TCRs, with TCRs annotated for multiple antigens excluded. TCRdb trimmed the raw reads at Q25, called clones with MiXCR and kept productive beta chains. Records with the same CDR3 protein are collapsed into one entry carrying the most frequent genes and DNA. TCRdb, not the original authors, processed these V and J calls. The table for this sample lists tens of thousands of distinct CDR3 sequences; roughly 10% of them were counted only once. The ten largest clones take up approximately 9% of the sample.

Sequencing input: whole blood. Rearrangement joined TRBV7-9 to TRBJ1-6; the D segment cannot be called with confidence. This receptor was obtained from an adult who was a healthcare worker with PCR-confirmed SARS-CoV-2 infection or an uninfected control (not recorded which). The DNA sequence is TGTGCCAGCAGCTTATCAGTGGGTCAGCTCATCCACTTT. Translated, this is CASSLSVGQLIHF.